The 14 T cell receptor beta chains given below trace back to one sample, sequenced in a study of blood T cell repertoires in COVID-19. The data were produced by immunoSEQ multiplex PCR, yet TCRdb's version contains in-frame clones alone and is incomplete. The repertoire holds approximately 160,000 clones, 80% seen once, with under 7% in the top ten. Sequencing used PBMCs or T cells enriched from blood (not recorded which). The receptors come from a man aged 35-49 years who had recovered from COVID-19.

This sequence joins TRBV2 and TRBJ1-4, with 9 nucleotides matching TRBD1. Per the germline V gene, CDR1 is SNHLY and CDR2 is FYNNEI. V was pared by 11 bases and J by 5 bases, with 12 bases of the junction left unmatched. This CDR3 is 15 amino acids long. The CDR3 coding sequence is TGTGCCGCCCGACAGGGGGGAAAAGGAAATGAAAAACTGTTTTTT. Translating gives CAARQGGKGNEKLFF.

V usage is TRBV12-5 and J usage is TRBJ1-2; D remains unclear. The V end lost 1 base, the J end lost 9 bases, and 9 bases lay between the germline ends. This CDR3 has 12 amino acids. Germline V CDR1 and CDR2: LGHNT, FRNRAP. This chain's CDR3 is CASGLDNTRYTF. The CDR3 DNA sequence: TGTGCTAGTGGTTTGGACAATACCCGCTACACCTTC.

The chain recombines TRBV10-1 with TRBJ2-5; 11 nucleotides match TRBD2. The CDR3 contains 16 residues. Germline V lookup: CDR1 WNHNN, CDR2 SYGVQD (reference sequence). V shed 0 bases, J shed 0 bases, and the junction held 0 bases outside the gene matches. The CDR3, as DNA: TGCGCCAGCAGTGAGTCGACTAGCGGGAACCAAGAGACCCAGTACTTC. As protein: CASSESTSGNQETQYF.

This chain joins TRBV30 and TRBJ2-2, with D maybe TRBD1 (5 bases). Germline V lookup: CDR1 GTSNPN, CDR2 SVGIG (reference sequence). The CDR3 is made up of 14 amino acids. The V and J ends lost 4 bases and 6 bases respectively, with 15 bases between them. CDR3 DNA: TGTGCCTGGACCCAAGACCTAGGGGCCGGGGAGCTGTTTTTT. Encoded protein: CAWTQDLGAGELFF.

J is TRBJ1-2 and V is TRBV7-8, with D possibly being TRBD1 (5 bases). This CDR3 is built from 14 residues. Deletions cut 4 bases from V and 8 bases from J, with 17 bases between. Looked up from germline, CDR1 is SGHVS and CDR2 is FQNEAQ. The CDR3 nucleotides read TGTGCCAGCAGCTGGGATCACTTGGGGCGAGGCTACACCTTC. It yields the protein CASSWDHLGRGYTF.

This clone was seen a few times. The J gene is TRBJ1-2, the V gene TRBV2, with 7 bases aligning to TRBD1. The J segment lost 1 base and the V segment lost 8 bases, leaving 7 bases of the junction unmatched. The CDR3 sequence is 14 residues long. Per the germline V gene, CDR1 is SNHLY and CDR2 is FYNNEI. CDR3 amino acids: CASGAGGINYGYTF. CDR3 sequence (DNA): TGTGCCAGCGGTGCAGGGGGGATTAACTATGGCTACACCTTC.

V usage is TRBV30 and J usage is TRBJ1-4, with D perhaps matching TRBD1 (6 bases). This CDR3 is built from 15 residues. Trimming shortened V by 0 bases and J by 8 bases, and 16 bases separated the two germline ends. Germline loops: CDR1 GTSNPN, CDR2 SVGIG (reference sequence). The CDR3 protein is CAWSVRRGGGEKLFF. DNA for the CDR3: TGTGCCTGGAGTGTAAGGAGGGGGGGAGGAGAAAAACTGTTTTTT.

The V and J genes are TRBV30 and TRBJ1-2; 8 bases agree with TRBD1. CDR1 and CDR2 from the germline V gene are GTSNPN and SVGIG (reference sequence). The CDR3 extends over 16 amino acids. The trim removed 2 bases at V and 4 bases at J, leaving 12 bases unmatched. The CDR3 loop reads CAWSRRTGWAVYGYTF. Written as DNA, the CDR3 is TGTGCCTGGAGTCGTCGGACAGGGTGGGCTGTCTATGGCTACACCTTC.

The chain uses TRBV9 and TRBJ2-5; TRBD2 aligns across 11 bases. Trimming took 1 base from V and 2 from J; bases not matched to a gene: 4. The CDR3 contains 16 residues. The germline CDR1 and CDR2 sequences are SGDLS and YYNGEE. CDR3 nucleotide sequence: TGTGCCAGCAGCGTACAAGCTAGCGGGGGGCAAGAGACCCAGTACTTC. Its protein product is CASSVQASGGQETQYF.

The chain employs TRBV7-9 and TRBJ2-7; no reliable D call. The CDR3 loop spans 14 amino acids. Trimming shortened V by 5 bases and J by 3 bases, and 14 bases separated the two germline ends. CDR1 is SEHNR, CDR2 FQNEAQ, per germline (reference sequence). DNA for the CDR3: TGTGCCAGCAGCAATGACTCTCCCATCTACGAGCAGTACTTC. Amino acids: CASSNDSPIYEQYF.

The chain employs TRBV6-2 or TRBV6-3 and TRBJ2-1, with 8 nucleotides matching TRBD2. V lost 2 bases and J lost 3; bases outside the gene matches: 12. Germline lookup yields CDR1 MNHEY and CDR2 SVGEGT. The CDR3 contains 18 residues. The CDR3 sequence: CASSYVGTSSRIYNEQFF. CDR3 DNA: TGTGCCAGCAGTTACGTAGGGACTAGTAGTAGGATCTACAATGAGCAGTTCTTC.

The rearrangement uses TRBV5-8 and TRBJ1-2, with 7 bases aligning to TRBD1. CDR1 SGHTS and CDR2 YDEGEE come from the germline V gene. The CDR3 is made up of 16 amino acids. The junction had 14 bases not matched to a gene; V was cut back by 4 bases and J by 5 bases. This chain's CDR3 is CASSPPVTGIEYGYTF. DNA of the CDR3: TGTGCCAGCAGCCCCCCCGTGACAGGGATCGAGTATGGCTACACCTTC.

The genes are TRBV7-9 and TRBJ2-7; 7 bases agree with TRBD2. Germline lookup yields CDR1 SEHNR and CDR2 FQNEAQ (reference sequence). J was trimmed by 2 bases and V by 3 bases; bases with no gene match: 13. The CDR3 is 17 residues long. The CDR3 reads CASSFKKSGTRTYEQYF. The CDR3 DNA sequence: TGTGCCAGCAGCTTCAAAAAGAGCGGGACTCGCACCTACGAGCAGTACTTC.

The chain has TRBV7-9 and TRBJ1-3; no reliable D call. CDR3 size: 15 residues. Between the trimmed V and J ends, which lost 3 bases and 0 bases, there was a span of 9 bases. Germline CDR1 is SEHNR and CDR2 is FQNEAQ (reference sequence). CDR3 loop: CASSFQEYSGNTIYF. As DNA, the CDR3 is TGTGCCAGCAGCTTCCAGGAATACTCTGGAAACACCATATATTTT.